This T cell receptor beta chain was obtained from a study of cytomegalovirus exposure and HLA in healthy donors. The PCR contained 60 Vbeta and 13 Jbeta primers. Generated by immunoSEQ multiplex PCR, the TCRdb table keeps only in-frame clones and is missing some. The sample has about 170,000 clones; roughly four fifths are singletons. This clone was detected a few times. V lost 1 base to trimming and J lost 8 bases; unmatched junction nucleotides: 7. The germline V gene has CDR1 SGHRS and CDR2 YFSETQ. The CDR3 loop spans 15 amino acids. This receptor was taken from a woman aged 25 to 39 in good health and CMV-seropositive. This chain links TRBV5-1 with TRBJ2-1; 9 bases align to TRBD1. The source material was PBMCs. CDR3 sequence: CASSLPGQGGDEQFF. The CDR3 DNA sequence: TGCGCCAGCAGCTTGCCGGGACAGGGCGGGGATGAGCAGTTCTTC.